The 16 T cell receptor beta chains presented below share a single source sample, sequenced in a study of metastatic and nonmetastatic thyroid tumors. TCRdb re-clonotyped the PCR reads through MiXCR. This repertoire shows 45,000 or so clones, about 15% found once; its top ten account for about 20%. No patient had received any treatment before thyroid surgery. The sample was blood. These receptors were collected from a female donor with papillary thyroid cancer or a benign thyroid nodule (not recorded which). Some clones in this sample may be carry-over from other donors' samples.

The rearrangement joins TRBV28 to TRBJ1-2, with TRBD1 matching over 12 bases. The ends lost 8 bases at V and 7 bases at J; junction bases unmatched: 14. Germline V gene data show CDR1 as MDHEN and CDR2 as SYDVKM. There are 16 residues in the CDR3. Here the CDR3 DNA reads TGTGCCAGCTTTGAGCCCCCGGGACAGGGGGCACTTGGCTACACCTTC. Protein sequence: CASFEPPGQGALGYTF.

This clone was counted many times. The chain uses TRBV10-2 and TRBJ2-3; D is unclear. V was shortened by 3 bases and J by 2 bases, with 3 bases between the two germline ends. The CDR3 runs to 12 residues. Germline assignment: CDR1 WSHSY and CDR2 SAAADI. The CDR3, as DNA: TGCGCCAGCAGTGATGCCACAGATACGCAGTATTTT. Translated, it gives CASSDATDTQYF.

Remarks on this clone: The junction and the germline gene differ at one end; a read error may be behind it. J is TRBJ2-3 and V is TRBV5-4; 7 nucleotides agree with TRBD2. CDR1 is SGHNT and CDR2 is YYREEE in the germline V gene (reference sequence). The CDR3 runs to 16 residues. The CDR3 spells CASILAVWEGQDTQYF. The CDR3 coding sequence is TGTGCCAGCATCTTGGCCGTGTGGGAGGGGCAAGATACGCAGTATTTT.

CDR3 residues: CASSHPSYEQFF. CDR3 bases: TGTGCCAGCAGTCATCCTAGCTATGAGCAGTTCTTC. The chain is built from TRBV12-3 or TRBV12-4 and TRBJ2-1; D may be TRBD2 (5 bases). This CDR3 region has 12 residues. V was clipped by 5 bases and J by 8 bases, with 10 bases between them.

In this sample, this clone turned up many times. Other DNA sequences from this sample encode an identical CDR3 as well. The chain couples TRBV20-1 to TRBJ1-5; 9 positions agree with TRBD1. The germline V gene has CDR1 DFQATT and CDR2 SNEGSKA (reference sequence). J lost 4 bases, V lost 5 bases, and 3 bases had no gene match. This CDR3 spans 13 amino acids. CDR3 DNA sequence: TGCAGTGCTCGGACAGGGGTTAATCAGCCCCAGCATTTT. Translated, it gives CSARTGVNQPQHF.

This clone came up many times. This chain joins TRBV6-1 and TRBJ1-1; 9 nucleotides align to TRBD1. J gave up 1 base and V 5 bases, and 11 bases lay outside the gene matches. Germline CDR1 is MNHNS and CDR2 is SASEGT. The CDR3 is 17 amino acids. CDR3 sequence reads: CASSSPRPGQGNTEAFF. Written as DNA, the CDR3 is TGTGCCAGCAGTTCCCCCCGTCCGGGACAGGGGAACACTGAAGCTTTCTTT.

This clone was picked up many times. The chain couples TRBV19 to TRBJ1-2; 7 positions agree with TRBD1. Unmatched junction bases numbered 10, after V lost 6 bases and J lost 3 bases. This CDR3 has 15 residues. Germline-derived CDR1 and CDR2 are LNHDA and SQIVND (reference sequence). CDR3 DNA sequence: TGTGCCAGTAGACCGGACAGGACTAACGACTATGGCTACACCTTC. Its protein product is CASRPDRTNDYGYTF.

This chain uses TRBV24-1 with TRBJ2-3; D gene ambiguous. The CDR3 covers 13 residues. Germline V lookup: CDR1 KGHDR, CDR2 SFDVKD. V gave up 4 bases and J gave up 6 bases, with 10 bases separating them. CDR3 in DNA: TGTGCCACCAGTGACCCCGACCAGGATACGCAGTATTTT. Translation: CATSDPDQDTQYF.

This chain uses TRBV11-2 with TRBJ2-7, with 11 bases matching TRBD2. With V trimmed by 3 bases and J by 6 bases, 7 bases remained unmatched. The CDR3 contains 15 residues. Germline V gives CDR1 SGHAT, CDR2 FQNNGV. This chain's CDR3 is CASSFDLAGGREQYF. The CDR3 nucleotides read TGTGCCAGCAGCTTTGATCTAGCGGGAGGACGCGAGCAGTACTTC.

This clone was detected ten times or more. V and J are TRBV7-9 and TRBJ2-3; D gene uncertain. The CDR3 loop spans 14 amino acids. Trimming stripped 5 bases from V and 7 bases from J, with 16 bases between. Germline V gene data show CDR1 as SEHNR and CDR2 as FQNEAQ (reference sequence). CDR3 nucleotide sequence: TGTGCCAGCAGCCCCCAATCGGGCCTTTATACGCAGTATTTT. Translation: CASSPQSGLYTQYF.

The chain links TRBV11-2 to TRBJ2-1; D is undetermined. In germline, CDR1 is SGHAT, CDR2 FQNNGV. The CDR3 is 15 amino acids. V was pared by 3 bases and J by 0 bases, with 9 bases between. The CDR3 DNA reads as TGTGCCAGCAGCTTGGAGACCAGCTCCTACAATGAGCAGTTCTTC. It is translated as CASSLETSSYNEQFF.

This clone has ten or more counts. The chain combines TRBV7-2 with TRBJ2-4, with TRBD1 matching over 7 bases. Germline CDR1 reads SGHTA; CDR2 reads FQGNSA. The junction had 8 bases not matched to a gene; V was cut back by 3 bases and J by 0 bases. The CDR3 length is 17 residues. CDR3 nucleotide sequence: TGTGCCAGCAGCTTGCGAGACAGGGCCCCAGCCAAAAACATTCAGTACTTC. This translates into CASSLRDRAPAKNIQYF.

This clone was picked up many times. This chain links TRBV2 with TRBJ1-1, with D unresolved. The CDR3 spans 13 residues. Germline V CDR1 and CDR2: SNHLY, FYNNEI. Trimming shortened V by 4 bases and J by 4 bases, and 10 bases separated the two germline ends. The CDR3 nucleotides read TGTGCCAGCAGTGGGATGAAAACCACTGAAGCTTTCTTT. Translation gives CASSGMKTTEAFF.

The gene calls are TRBV6-1 and TRBJ2-2; D is perhaps TRBD2 (5 bases). V was cut by 6 bases and J by 7 bases, with 15 bases left in between. CDR1 is MNHNS and CDR2 is SASEGT in the germline V gene. This CDR3 has 14 residues. In DNA, the CDR3 is TGTGCCAGCAGGTACAACCCCACTAGCGGGGAGCTGTTTTTT. Encoded protein: CASRYNPTSGELFF.

This clone was observed at least ten times. This chain links TRBV2 with TRBJ2-1; D unclear. The germline gives CDR1 SNHLY, CDR2 FYNNEI. The germline V and J ends were trimmed by 8 bases and 7 bases, with 15 bases remaining between them. The CDR3 loop spans 13 amino acids. The CDR3 protein is CASALESGNEQFF. The CDR3 coding sequence is TGTGCCAGCGCGTTGGAGTCGGGTAATGAGCAGTTCTTC.

This clone showed up many times. The chain is built from TRBV20-1 and TRBJ2-3; D is unclear. Germline V gene sequence: CDR1 DFQATT, CDR2 SNEGSKA (reference sequence). This CDR3 spans 11 amino acids. V was clipped by 6 bases and J by 6 bases, with 10 bases between them. DNA for the CDR3: TGCAGTGCCAAGACCGGTGATACGCAGTATTTT. Translation: CSAKTGDTQYF.